What follows describes a single T cell receptor beta chain. Its specificity is unknown. V was cut by 0 bases and J by 0 bases, with 7 bases left in between. The CDR3 covers 15 residues. CDR1 is SGDLS and CDR2 is YYNGEE in the germline V gene. These data come from a study of cytomegalovirus exposure and HLA in healthy donors. The overall study: The 120 validation repertoires, a later analysis reported, used the same platform as the roughly 650 repertoires from the first cohort.

Repertoires were generated with immunoSEQ multiplex PCR, while TCRdb's copy carries only in-frame clones and drops some. The sample consists of about 120,000 clones, approximately 91% of them appearing once. Overall study results and limits: The study listed 164 cytomegalovirus-associated TCR beta chains. According to a subsequent analysis, TCR clusters from the first cohort were inclined to appear together in the 110 or so validation repertoires.

Sequencing was done on a sample of PBMCs. The receptor comes from a young man in good health and CMV-seropositive. This chain links TRBV9 with TRBJ1-3; D is ambiguous. This CDR3 reads CASSVGGTSGNTIYF. The CDR3 DNA reads as TGTGCCAGCAGCGTAGGAGGAACCTCTGGAAACACCATATATTTT.